A selection of T cell receptor beta chains follows, all from one sample in a study of blood T cell repertoires in COVID-19. Some clones are missing from TCRdb's copy, which holds only in-frame ones; the method was immunoSEQ multiplex PCR. In the table there are hundreds of thousands of clones, roughly 85% of which are singletons. Sequencing input: PBMCs or T cells enriched from blood (not recorded which). These TCRs come from a woman aged 45-65 years with acute COVID-19. CDR3s include the opening cysteine and the closing phenylalanine or tryptophan. The D gene is left open where the match is weak. Rows may omit the clone size; those that give it use once, few, many or a size class.

size,D,J,length,V,DNA,CDR3
NA,TRBD1,TRBJ1-1,15,TRBV4-3,TGCGCCAGCAGCCAAATAACAGGGGGGAACACTGAAGCTTTCTTT,CASSQITGGNTEAFF
NA,NA,TRBJ2-7,14,TRBV11-3,TGTGCCAGCAGCTTAGCTCCAGGGTCCTACGAGCAGTACTTC,CASSLAPGSYEQYF
NA,TRBD2,TRBJ2-1,18,TRBV7-9,TGTGCCAGCAGCTTGGGACTAGCGGGGGGTTTTTTATACAATGAGCAGTTCTTC,CASSLGLAGGFLYNEQFF
NA,NA,TRBJ2-7,15,TRBV5-4,TGTGCCAGCAGCTTGGGCGGGGTCAGCTCCTACGAGCAGTACTTC,CASSLGGVSSYEQYF
NA,NA,TRBJ1-3,16,TRBV9,TGTGCCAGCAGCGTAGTAGGCAGGGCCTCTGGAAACACCATATATTTT,CASSVVGRASGNTIYF
NA,TRBD1,TRBJ1-2,13,TRBV6-5,TGTGCCAGCTCCTGGACAGGGGAGGATGGCTACACCTTC,CASSWTGEDGYTF
NA,TRBD2,TRBJ2-1,15,TRBV7-6,TGTGCCAGCAGCCTCCCGGGACTAGGCACCAATGAGCAGTTCTTC,CASSLPGLGTNEQFF
NA,NA,TRBJ2-2,15,TRBV4-1,TGCGCCAGCAGCCAACAGGGGTTGAACACCGGGGAGCTGTTTTTT,CASSQQGLNTGELFF
NA,TRBD1,TRBJ1-2,13,TRBV7-9,TGTGCCAGCAGCTTAGCAGGGGGCGAAGGCTACACCTTC,CASSLAGGEGYTF
NA,TRBD1,TRBJ2-5,16,TRBV30,TGTGCCTGGAGTGTACCCATCACAGGGGCCCAAGAGACCCAGTACTTC,CAWSVPITGAQETQYF
NA,TRBD2,TRBJ2-2,16,TRBV7-2,TGTGCCAGCAGCCCCGGACTAGCTGTGGCCACCGGGGAGCTGTTTTTT,CASSPGLAVATGELFF
NA,NA,TRBJ1-1,11,TRBV30,TGTGCCTGGGACGGGAATGCTGAAGCTTTCTTT,CAWDGNAEAFF
NA,NA,TRBJ2-7,13,TRBV6-1,TGTGCCAGCAGTGAACTAATATTCTACGAGCAGTACTTC,CASSELIFYEQYF
NA,TRBD1,TRBJ1-3,15,TRBV20-1,TGCAGTGCTAGTCGGCAGGGACAGGGCGGAAACACCATATATTTT,CSASRQGQGGNTIYF
NA,TRBD1,TRBJ1-2,13,TRBV10-2,TGCGCCAGCATGAAGGACAGGGAAGATGGCTACACCTTC,CASMKDREDGYTF
NA,TRBD1,TRBJ1-6,16,TRBV5-1,TGCGCCAGCAGTTACGCCCGGACAGGGGTGGATTCACCCCTCCACTTT,CASSYARTGVDSPLHF
NA,NA,TRBJ2-6,18,TRBV4-3,TGCGCCAGCAGCCAAGATGGGGCGTGGAAGACTGGGGCCAACGTCCTGACTTTC,CASSQDGAWKTGANVLTF
NA,NA,TRBJ1-1,16,TRBV4-2,TGTGCCAGCAGCCAAGATTTGTTCGGGTTGACTCATGAAGCTTTCTTT,CASSQDLFGLTHEAFF
NA,TRBD1,TRBJ1-1,14,TRBV7-8,TGTGCCAGCAGCCTGGACAGGGTCCGGTCTGAAGCTTTCTTT,CASSLDRVRSEAFF
few,NA,TRBJ2-7,13,TRBV4-3,TGCGCCAGCAGCCGGGAGATAGGGAACGAGCAGTACTTC,CASSREIGNEQYF
NA,NA,TRBJ1-2,14,TRBV15,TGTGCCACCAGCAGAGATTACGCAGGCTATGGCTACACCTTC,CATSRDYAGYGYTF
NA,NA,TRBJ2-7,15,TRBV4-3,TGCGCCAGCAGCCAAGATATAAGCCGGGTCTACGAGCAGTACTTC,CASSQDISRVYEQYF
NA,NA,TRBJ1-2,16,TRBV27,TGTGCCAGCAGGAAAGCACAGGGCTCTGCTAACTATGGCTACACCTTC,CASRKAQGSANYGYTF